These T cell receptor beta chains were read from a single sample in a study of response to subunit inactivated influenza vaccine. One entry per CDR3 protein, called by TCRdb with MiXCR from the RT-PCR reads. The table has approximately 230,000 distinct CDR3 sequences, roughly an eighth seen once. Sequenced material: non-naive T cells sorted from PBMCs, taken around 15 days before vaccination. The source is a man in his fifties or sixties who received an inactivated influenza vaccine. The CDR3 runs from the conserved cysteine through the conserved F or W. D genes are given only for firm matches. Expanded clones get a size class; other rows say once, few or many, or leave the size out.

abundance	j_gene	v_gene	d_gene	CDR3nt	CDR3aa
few	TRBJ1-1	TRBV6-5	-	TGTGCCAGCAGTACCGACAGCACTGAAGCTTTCTTT	CASSTDSTEAFF
-	TRBJ2-5	TRBV20-1	-	TGCAGTGCTAGAGATGGCCGGGTTGGGGAGACCCAGTACTTC	CSARDGRVGETQYF
many	TRBJ2-3	TRBV20-1	-	TGCAGTGCTAGGTCCTACACAGATACGCAGTATTTT	CSARSYTDTQYF
few	TRBJ2-7	TRBV7-8	TRBD2	TGTGCCAGCAGCTTAGTCCCAGCGGGAGCTTTGGAGCAGTACTTC	CASSLVPAGALEQYF
many	TRBJ2-1	TRBV28	-	TGTGCCAGCAGTTTAGGAGGAGGGCCCTACAATGAGCAGTTCTTC	CASSLGGGPYNEQFF
few	TRBJ2-7	TRBV6-2/TRBV6-3	-	TGTGCCAGCAGTTTCCCGACGGGTGAGCAGTACTTC	CASSFPTGEQYF
few	TRBJ2-3	TRBV4-3	-	TGCGCCAGCAGCCAAGAACTCCTGGATACGCAGTATTTT	CASSQELLDTQYF
many	TRBJ1-6	TRBV28	-	TGTGCCAGCAAAGACAGTAATTCACCCCTCCACTTT	CASKDSNSPLHF
-	TRBJ2-2	TRBV5-6	-	TGTGCCAGCCTCCGAAACACCGGGGAGCTGTTTTTT	CASLRNTGELFF
-	TRBJ2-1	TRBV9	TRBD2	TGTGCCAGCGTAGTTCTAGCGGGACATGAGCAGTTCTTC	CASVVLAGHEQFF
many	TRBJ1-2	TRBV7-2	TRBD1	TGTGCCAGCAGTATCCCGGGCAGGGGGTCTGTCTATGGCTACACCTTC	CASSIPGRGSVYGYTF
-	TRBJ1-1	TRBV27	TRBD1	TGTGCCAGCAGTGTCAGCAGGGGGGACCCGGGAAACACTGAAGCTTTCTTT	CASSVSRGDPGNTEAFF
few	TRBJ2-1	TRBV2	TRBD1	TGTGCCAGCAGGGCCGTCCGGGACAGGGCAAAGAGCTCCTACAATGAGCAGTTCTTC	CASRAVRDRAKSSYNEQFF